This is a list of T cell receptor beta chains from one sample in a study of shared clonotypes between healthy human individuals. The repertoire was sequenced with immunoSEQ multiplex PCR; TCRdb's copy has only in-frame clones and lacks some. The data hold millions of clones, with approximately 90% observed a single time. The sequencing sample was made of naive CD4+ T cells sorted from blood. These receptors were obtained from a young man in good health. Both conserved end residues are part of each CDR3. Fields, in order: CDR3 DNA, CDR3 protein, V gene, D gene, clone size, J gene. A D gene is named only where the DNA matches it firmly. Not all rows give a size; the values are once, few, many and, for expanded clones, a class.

cdr3_nt: TGCGCCAGCAGCTTGGACAGGGTGAGCTACGAGCAGTACTTC
cdr3_aa: CASSLDRVSYEQYF
v_call: TRBV4-1
d_call: TRBD1
clone_size: .
j_call: TRBJ2-7

cdr3_nt: TGTGCCAGCAGCTTAGTACAGGGACTGGGCGGGGAGCTGTTTTTT
cdr3_aa: CASSLVQGLGGELFF
v_call: TRBV7-2
d_call: .
clone_size: .
j_call: TRBJ2-2

cdr3_nt: TGCGCCAGCAGTCCGGGACAAGGGACCCAGTACTTC
cdr3_aa: CASSPGQGTQYF
v_call: TRBV10-1
d_call: .
clone_size: .
j_call: TRBJ2-5

cdr3_nt: TGTGCCAGCAGCCCACAGGGGGCGGGCGGAAACACCATATATTTT
cdr3_aa: CASSPQGAGGNTIYF
v_call: TRBV9
d_call: TRBD1
clone_size: .
j_call: TRBJ1-3

cdr3_nt: TGTGCCAGCAGACGGACTAGCGGGGGGGCGTACGAGCAGTACTTC
cdr3_aa: CASRRTSGGAYEQYF
v_call: TRBV11-2
d_call: TRBD2
clone_size: .
j_call: TRBJ2-7

cdr3_nt: TGTGCCAGTAGTAACTGGCCCTCAACTAATGAAAAACTGTTTTTT
cdr3_aa: CASSNWPSTNEKLFF
v_call: TRBV19
d_call: .
clone_size: .
j_call: TRBJ1-4

cdr3_nt: TGTGCCAGCAGTTTCCAGGAATATAATTCACCCCTCCACTTT
cdr3_aa: CASSFQEYNSPLHF
v_call: TRBV6-5
d_call: .
clone_size: .
j_call: TRBJ1-6

cdr3_nt: TGTGCCAGCAGCTTGGCCGGACTAGCGGGAGCCACCGGGGAGCTGTTTTTT
cdr3_aa: CASSLAGLAGATGELFF
v_call: TRBV5-4
d_call: TRBD2
clone_size: .
j_call: TRBJ2-2

cdr3_nt: TGTGCCAGTAGTACCGGGACTAGCGGGATGTTCACAGATACGCAGTATTTT
cdr3_aa: CASSTGTSGMFTDTQYF
v_call: TRBV19
d_call: TRBD2
clone_size: .
j_call: TRBJ2-3

cdr3_nt: TGTGCCAGCTCACCAGGTCAGACCTATTCACCCCTCCACTTT
cdr3_aa: CASSPGQTYSPLHF
v_call: TRBV18
d_call: .
clone_size: .
j_call: TRBJ1-6

cdr3_nt: TGTGCCAGCAGGCAAGAACAGGGTCGAACTGAAGCTTTCTTT
cdr3_aa: CASRQEQGRTEAFF
v_call: TRBV2
d_call: .
clone_size: once
j_call: TRBJ1-1

cdr3_nt: TGCGCCAGCAGCTCGGTAGCGGGAGTCTACAATGAGCAGTTCTTC
cdr3_aa: CASSSVAGVYNEQFF
v_call: TRBV5-1
d_call: TRBD2
clone_size: .
j_call: TRBJ2-1

cdr3_nt: TGTGCCAGCAGACCCCCTCTAGCGGGAAAGGACGAGCAGTACTTC
cdr3_aa: CASRPPLAGKDEQYF
v_call: TRBV6-5
d_call: TRBD2
clone_size: .
j_call: TRBJ2-7

cdr3_nt: TGTGCCACTCGGGAGGGGCAACCCTCTGGAAACACCATATATTTT
cdr3_aa: CATREGQPSGNTIYF
v_call: TRBV10-3
d_call: .
clone_size: .
j_call: TRBJ1-3

cdr3_nt: TGTGCCAGCAGCTTGGGAGTGGTGGAGACCCAGTACTTC
cdr3_aa: CASSLGVVETQYF
v_call: TRBV7-8
d_call: .
clone_size: .
j_call: TRBJ2-5

cdr3_nt: TGTGCCAGTAGTGCACCGGGACAGGGACGTAATTCACCCCTCCACTTT
cdr3_aa: CASSAPGQGRNSPLHF
v_call: TRBV19
d_call: TRBD1
clone_size: once
j_call: TRBJ1-6

cdr3_nt: TGTGCCTGGATGAGCCAGGGTAGGAATCAGCCCCAGCATTTT
cdr3_aa: CAWMSQGRNQPQHF
v_call: TRBV30
d_call: .
clone_size: .
j_call: TRBJ1-5

cdr3_nt: TGTGCCAGCAGCTTAGCCCGGACAGGGCGGATAAATGAGCAGTTCTTC
cdr3_aa: CASSLARTGRINEQFF
v_call: TRBV11-2
d_call: TRBD1
clone_size: .
j_call: TRBJ2-1

cdr3_nt: TGTGCCAGCAGCCCCGGGGGACTAGCGGGAGTCACAGATACGCAGTATTTT
cdr3_aa: CASSPGGLAGVTDTQYF
v_call: TRBV5-4
d_call: TRBD2
clone_size: .
j_call: TRBJ2-3

cdr3_nt: TGCGCCAGCAGCCAAGTACAGACTCCCAATCAGCCCCAGCATTTT
cdr3_aa: CASSQVQTPNQPQHF
v_call: TRBV4-1
d_call: .
clone_size: .
j_call: TRBJ1-5

cdr3_nt: TGTGCCAGCAGTGCAAACAGGGGAGGTAATGAAAAACTGTTTTTT
cdr3_aa: CASSANRGGNEKLFF
v_call: TRBV6-1
d_call: TRBD1
clone_size: .
j_call: TRBJ1-4

cdr3_nt: TGTGCCAGCGCAGCCCAGCGGGAGGAAGCTTTCTTT
cdr3_aa: CASAAQREEAFF
v_call: TRBV6-1
d_call: .
clone_size: .
j_call: TRBJ1-1

cdr3_nt: TGTGCCATCAGGACAGCAACTAATGAAAAACTGTTTTTT
cdr3_aa: CAIRTATNEKLFF
v_call: TRBV10-3
d_call: .
clone_size: .
j_call: TRBJ1-4

cdr3_nt: TGTGCCAGCACCGTTTACAGTTTCGCGAACACCGGGGAGCTGTTTTTT
cdr3_aa: CASTVYSFANTGELFF
v_call: TRBV11-2
d_call: .
clone_size: once
j_call: TRBJ2-2

cdr3_nt: TGCGCCAGCAGCCACCGGGACGTCACGGTCTACGAGCAGTACTTC
cdr3_aa: CASSHRDVTVYEQYF
v_call: TRBV5-1
d_call: .
clone_size: .
j_call: TRBJ2-7

cdr3_nt: TGTGCCAGCAGCTCCGGGACAGGGAAGTCCCACGAGCAGTACTTC
cdr3_aa: CASSSGTGKSHEQYF
v_call: TRBV9
d_call: TRBD1
clone_size: .
j_call: TRBJ2-7

cdr3_nt: TGCGCCAGCAGCCACGGTATAATAGCGGGACCATACAATGAGCAGTTCTTC
cdr3_aa: CASSHGIIAGPYNEQFF
v_call: TRBV4-1
d_call: TRBD2
clone_size: .
j_call: TRBJ2-1

cdr3_nt: TGTGCCAGTAGCGCAGGACAGGGGTACAATGAGCAGTTCTTC
cdr3_aa: CASSAGQGYNEQFF
v_call: TRBV19
d_call: TRBD1
clone_size: .
j_call: TRBJ2-1

cdr3_nt: TGTGCCAGCAGCGTCAGTACAGGGGCGCGGAACTCACCCCTCCACTTT
cdr3_aa: CASSVSTGARNSPLHF
v_call: TRBV7-9
d_call: TRBD1
clone_size: .
j_call: TRBJ1-6

cdr3_nt: TGTGCCAGCAGCTTAGGGGCAGGGGGCCTCTACGAGCAGTACTTC
cdr3_aa: CASSLGAGGLYEQYF
v_call: TRBV7-9
d_call: TRBD1
clone_size: .
j_call: TRBJ2-7

cdr3_nt: TGTGCCAGCCTGACAGGAGCGGGAAACACCATATATTTT
cdr3_aa: CASLTGAGNTIYF
v_call: TRBV10-3
d_call: .
clone_size: .
j_call: TRBJ1-3

cdr3_nt: TGTGCCTGGAGGGGTGGACAGGGCGCGACCTACGAGCAGTACTTC
cdr3_aa: CAWRGGQGATYEQYF
v_call: TRBV30
d_call: TRBD1
clone_size: .
j_call: TRBJ2-7

cdr3_nt: TGCGCCAGCAGCTTGGCCGGGCTAACCTACGAGCAGTACTTC
cdr3_aa: CASSLAGLTYEQYF
v_call: TRBV5-1
d_call: .
clone_size: once
j_call: TRBJ2-7

cdr3_nt: TGTGCCAGCAGCTTGGCAGGGGCTTTGACAGATACGCAGTATTTT
cdr3_aa: CASSLAGALTDTQYF
v_call: TRBV7-9
d_call: .
clone_size: .
j_call: TRBJ2-3

cdr3_nt: TGTGCTAGTGCCCAACAGTTGAACACTGAAGCTTTCTTT
cdr3_aa: CASAQQLNTEAFF
v_call: TRBV12-5
d_call: .
clone_size: .
j_call: TRBJ1-1

cdr3_nt: TGTGCCAGTAGAGGGGGTAGCGAGACCCAGTACTTC
cdr3_aa: CASRGGSETQYF
v_call: TRBV19
d_call: .
clone_size: .
j_call: TRBJ2-5

cdr3_nt: TGTGCCAGCAGCCAAGGCAGGGGCACAGATACGCAGTATTTT
cdr3_aa: CASSQGRGTDTQYF
v_call: TRBV5-4
d_call: .
clone_size: .
j_call: TRBJ2-3

cdr3_nt: TGCAGCGTTGCCCCGAGGCTGGAAAACACCATATATTTT
cdr3_aa: CSVAPRLENTIYF
v_call: TRBV29-1
d_call: .
clone_size: once
j_call: TRBJ1-3

cdr3_nt: TGCGCCAGCAGCCAAGCGTCGGGGACAGGATATTACGAGCAGTACTTC
cdr3_aa: CASSQASGTGYYEQYF
v_call: TRBV4-1
d_call: TRBD1
clone_size: .
j_call: TRBJ2-7

cdr3_nt: TGTGCCAGCTCCCAGATACCCGGGAATGAGCAGTTCTTC
cdr3_aa: CASSQIPGNEQFF
v_call: TRBV18
d_call: .
clone_size: once
j_call: TRBJ2-1

cdr3_nt: TGTGCAAGTCGCATTTACGGGACAGGGTCACCTCCTGGGTATTCACCCCTCCACTTT
cdr3_aa: CASRIYGTGSPPGYSPLHF
v_call: TRBV12-2
d_call: .
clone_size: .
j_call: TRBJ1-6

cdr3_nt: TGTGCCACCAATAGCCCTCTCTGGAATCAGCCCCAGCATTTT
cdr3_aa: CATNSPLWNQPQHF
v_call: TRBV19
d_call: .
clone_size: .
j_call: TRBJ1-5

cdr3_nt: TGCAGCGCCCGGCAGCTAGCGGGGGTGGGGAATGAGCAGTTCTTC
cdr3_aa: CSARQLAGVGNEQFF
v_call: TRBV29-1
d_call: TRBD2
clone_size: .
j_call: TRBJ2-1

cdr3_nt: TGTGCCAGCAGCTTAGATAGGGTTAGCGTAGCGGCAGATACGCAGTATTTT
cdr3_aa: CASSLDRVSVAADTQYF
v_call: TRBV11-2
d_call: .
clone_size: .
j_call: TRBJ2-3

cdr3_nt: TGCAGTGCTCCTCGGGGGGGCGAGCAGTACTTC
cdr3_aa: CSAPRGGEQYF
v_call: TRBV20-1
d_call: TRBD2
clone_size: .
j_call: TRBJ2-7

cdr3_nt: TGTGCCAGCTCACCATTTGGGGCTGAGGAGACCCAGTACTTC
cdr3_aa: CASSPFGAEETQYF
v_call: TRBV18
d_call: .
clone_size: .
j_call: TRBJ2-5

cdr3_nt: TGTGCCAGCAGCTCCGGGACAGGGAACTATGGCTACACCTTC
cdr3_aa: CASSSGTGNYGYTF
v_call: TRBV7-9
d_call: TRBD1
clone_size: .
j_call: TRBJ1-2

cdr3_nt: TGTGCCAGTAGTATAGTCAGGGAGGGCGAGCAGTACTTC
cdr3_aa: CASSIVREGEQYF
v_call: TRBV19
d_call: TRBD2
clone_size: once
j_call: TRBJ2-7

cdr3_nt: TGTGCTAGCAGCTTGGATGGACTAGCGGGAGTTGGAGAGACCCAGTACTTC
cdr3_aa: CASSLDGLAGVGETQYF
v_call: TRBV7-7
d_call: TRBD2
clone_size: .
j_call: TRBJ2-5

cdr3_nt: TGTGCCAGCACCCCCTCCCCCCAGCTCACCTACGAGCAGTACTTC
cdr3_aa: CASTPSPQLTYEQYF
v_call: TRBV7-2
d_call: .
clone_size: .
j_call: TRBJ2-7

cdr3_nt: TGCGCCAGCAGCCAAGATATGGACAGGGGGCAGGAGACCCAGTACTTC
cdr3_aa: CASSQDMDRGQETQYF
v_call: TRBV4-3
d_call: TRBD1
clone_size: .
j_call: TRBJ2-5

cdr3_nt: TGCGCCAGCAGCGCATCGGGACTAGCGGGGGAGCAGTTCTTC
cdr3_aa: CASSASGLAGEQFF
v_call: TRBV5-1
d_call: TRBD2
clone_size: .
j_call: TRBJ2-1

cdr3_nt: TGCAGCGTCAGGCGGGACAGCACAGATACGCAGTATTTT
cdr3_aa: CSVRRDSTDTQYF
v_call: TRBV29-1
d_call: .
clone_size: .
j_call: TRBJ2-3